Presented here are 20 T cell receptor beta chains from one specimen sequenced in a study of cytomegalovirus exposure and HLA in healthy donors. PCR employed 60 Vbeta and 13 Jbeta primers. Produced via immunoSEQ multiplex PCR; TCRdb's table is partial and in-frame only. The sample carries 150,000 to 200,000 clones, 80% to 85% recorded once. Sequenced sample: PBMCs. The receptors come from a woman aged 30 to 39 in good health and CMV-seronegative.

This clone turned up a few times. The chain joins TRBV6-6 to TRBJ1-2, with 7 bases that match TRBD1. The CDR3 sequence is 15 residues long. J was trimmed by 5 bases and V by 0 bases; bases with no gene match: 6. In germline, CDR1 is MNHNY, CDR2 SVGAGI (reference sequence). CDR3 loop: CASSYSRQGEYGYTF. The CDR3 DNA follows: TGTGCCAGCAGTTACTCGAGGCAGGGGGAGTATGGCTACACCTTC.

A note on this clone: Sequence at one end of the junction differs from germline and may be a read error. Other DNA sequences in this specimen translate into the identical CDR3. This sequence joins TRBV5-1 and TRBJ1-1; 7 positions agree with TRBD1. This CDR3 has 14 amino acids. Germline-derived CDR1 and CDR2 are SGHRS and YFSETQ. The CDR3 DNA reads TGCGCCAGCAGCTTGGGGCAGGGGGGCACTGAAGCCTTCTTT. Protein: CASSLGQGGTEAFF.

CDR3 in DNA: TGTGCCAGCAGACCTAGAGGAGTCCCCACAGATACGCAGTATTTT. Amino acid sequence: CASRPRGVPTDTQYF. The chain recombines TRBV7-2 with TRBJ2-3; D is unclear. The CDR3 totals 15 residues. Germline values: CDR1 SGHTA, CDR2 FQGNSA. With 6 bases removed from V and 2 bases from J, the gap between germline ends came to 15 bases.

This chain connects TRBV20-1 to TRBJ1-5; no definite D call. This CDR3 comprises 11 residues. CDR1 is DFQATT, CDR2 SNEGSKA, per germline (reference sequence). Trimming took 3 bases from V and 4 from J, leaving 4 bases between them. Written as DNA, the CDR3 is TGCAGTGCTAGTATTAATCAGCCCCAGCATTTT. It yields the protein CSASINQPQHF.

This chain uses TRBV29-1 with TRBJ1-1; 7 bases line up with TRBD1. Per the germline V gene, CDR1 is SQVTM and CDR2 is ANQGSEA. This CDR3 has 13 amino acids. With 1 base clipped from V and 4 bases from J, the junction kept 3 bases outside the gene matches. DNA for the CDR3: TGCAGCGTTGAAGCCCAGGGGGGCACTGAAGCTTTCTTT. It codes for CSVEAQGGTEAFF.

The V and J genes are TRBV7-2 and TRBJ2-1; 7 bases agree with TRBD1. Germline assignment: CDR1 SGHTA and CDR2 FQGNSA. CDR3 length: 15 amino acids. The ends lost 1 base at V and 4 bases at J; junction bases unmatched: 4. The CDR3 sequence is CASSLEPGGYNEQFF. Written as DNA, the CDR3 is TGTGCCAGCAGCTTAGAGCCAGGGGGTTACAATGAGCAGTTCTTC.

This chain connects TRBV18 to TRBJ1-5; D not certain. The V gene's germline CDR1 is KGHSH and CDR2 LQKENI. The CDR3 extends over 13 amino acids. Trimming took 3 bases from V and 6 from J, leaving 9 bases between them. CDR3 loop: CASSPEGGQPQHF. CDR3 nucleotides: TGTGCCAGCTCACCGGAGGGAGGTCAGCCCCAGCATTTT. Filled out from reference TRBV18 and TRBJ1-5, the complete variable domain reads NAGVMQNPRHLVRRRGQEARLRCSPMKGHSHVYWYRQLPEEGLKFMVYLQKENIIDESGMPKERFSAEFPKEGPSILRIQQVVRGDSAAYFCASSPEGGQPQHFGDGTRLSIL.

This clone has a handful of counts. The chain uses TRBV5-1 and TRBJ1-3; D unclear. The CDR3 runs 11 residues. Trimming took off 5 bases at V and 6 bases at J, with 6 bases between the two ends. The germline V gene encodes CDR1 SGHRS and CDR2 YFSETQ. The CDR3 here is CASRRANTIYF. In DNA form, the CDR3 reads TGCGCCAGCAGGCGGGCAAACACCATATATTTT.

The sample holds a few counts of this clone. This chain uses TRBV19 with TRBJ2-3; TRBD2 matches 12 bases. This CDR3 has 15 amino acids. CDR1 is LNHDA and CDR2 is SQIVND in the germline V gene (reference sequence). V lost 6 bases to trimming and J lost 4 bases; unmatched junction nucleotides: 5. CDR3 nucleotide sequence: TGTGCCAGTAGCGTCTCTAGCGGGGGGGCAGATACGCAGTATTTT. Amino acid sequence: CASSVSSGGADTQYF.

The V gene is TRBV11-2, the J gene TRBJ2-2; 7 bases map to TRBD2. This CDR3 has 15 amino acids. The trim removed 4 bases at V and 0 bases at J, leaving 2 bases unmatched. CDR1 SGHAT and CDR2 FQNNGV come from the germline V gene. CDR3 protein: CASSWGGTNTGELFF. For the CDR3, the DNA is TGTGCCAGCAGCTGGGGGGGGACGAACACCGGGGAGCTGTTTTTT.

The chain uses TRBV11-2 and TRBJ2-5; 10 bases match TRBD2. The J call may be faulty, since TRBJ2-7 better matches the DNA end. Looked up from germline, CDR1 is SGHAT and CDR2 is FQNNGV. The CDR3 sequence is 12 residues long. The CDR3 nucleotides are TGTGCCAGCGCTAGCGGGAGTTACGAGCAGTACTTC. Amino acids: CASASGSYEQYF.

This clone was seen just once. The genes are TRBV7-9 and TRBJ1-3; D not resolved. V lost 1 base, J lost 0 bases, and 7 bases lay in between. In germline, CDR1 is SEHNR, CDR2 FQNEAQ (reference sequence). The CDR3 is 15 amino acids. CDR3 amino acids: CASSLEPYSGNTIYF. CDR3 DNA sequence: TGTGCCAGCAGCTTAGAGCCCTACTCTGGAAACACCATATATTTT.

The chain's CDR3 is CASSVAGGGETQYF. The CDR3 region has the DNA TGTGCCAGCAGCGTAGCGGGGGGAGGGGAGACCCAGTACTTC. V usage is TRBV9 and J usage is TRBJ2-5, with 7 bases aligning to TRBD2. The junction had 4 bases not matched to a gene; V was cut back by 0 bases and J by 5 bases. This CDR3 spans 14 amino acids. Germline values: CDR1 SGDLS, CDR2 YYNGEE.

The sample holds one count of this clone. This chain joins TRBV27 and TRBJ2-7; TRBD1 aligns across 12 bases. The CDR3 has 14 residues. J lost 4 bases, V lost 6 bases, and 4 bases had no gene match. Germline lookup yields CDR1 MNHEY and CDR2 SMNVEV (reference sequence). Here the CDR3 reads CASRTGQGAYEQYF. The CDR3 DNA follows: TGTGCCAGCAGGACGGGACAGGGGGCTTACGAGCAGTACTTC.

The V call is TRBV30, the J call TRBJ1-5; D is possibly TRBD1 (5 bases). The CDR3 covers 13 residues. Trimming shortened V by 0 bases and J by 4 bases, and 7 bases separated the two germline ends. Germline values: CDR1 GTSNPN, CDR2 SVGIG (reference sequence). CDR3 coding DNA: TGTGCCTGGAGTGTGGCAGGGAATCAGCCCCAGCATTTT. This encodes CAWSVAGNQPQHF.

This clone has only a few counts. The chain joins TRBV5-4 to TRBJ2-7; 12 nucleotides line up with TRBD2. V was pared by 4 bases and J by 2 bases, with 10 bases of the junction left unmatched. The CDR3 contains 17 residues. Per the germline V gene, CDR1 is SGHNT and CDR2 is YYREEE (reference sequence). CDR3 in amino acids: CASSTSTSGRFPYEQYF. The CDR3 DNA is TGTGCCAGCAGCACTTCTACTAGCGGGAGGTTCCCCTACGAGCAGTACTTC.

This chain connects TRBV15 to TRBJ2-2; 7 bases agree with TRBD1. Germline CDR1 and CDR2: LNHNV and YYDKDF (reference sequence). The CDR3 covers 15 residues. V shed 6 bases and J 2 bases; nucleotides not matched to a gene: 6. As DNA, the CDR3 is TGTGCCACCAGATCGGACAGGCCAAACACCGGGGAGCTGTTTTTT. It is translated as CATRSDRPNTGELFF.

V usage is TRBV10-3 and J usage is TRBJ2-1; 7 bases align to TRBD1. V trimming: 6 bases; J trimming: 7 bases; junction bases outside the gene matches: 12. Germline V gene sequence: CDR1 ENHRY, CDR2 SYGVKD. CDR3 size: 15 residues. This CDR3 reads CAIRDATGWGNEQFF. CDR3 sequence (DNA): TGTGCCATCAGAGACGCGACAGGGTGGGGAAATGAGCAGTTCTTC.

This rearrangement joins TRBV7-8 to TRBJ2-7; TRBD2 is a possible D gene (5 bases). Germline CDR1 reads SGHVS; CDR2 reads FQNEAQ. V lost 5 bases and J lost 1, with 18 bases in between. The CDR3 has 16 residues. The CDR3 protein is CASSASRVPLSYEQYF. In DNA, the CDR3 is TGTGCCAGCAGCGCTTCGCGGGTCCCTCTTTCCTACGAGCAGTACTTC.

This sequence joins TRBV6-5 and TRBJ2-1; D uncertain. Trimming shortened V by 8 bases and J by 9 bases, and 8 bases separated the two germline ends. The CDR3 extends over 10 amino acids. Germline V gene lookup returns CDR1 MNHEY and CDR2 SVGAGI. The CDR3 coding sequence is TGTGCCAGCGGGCATGGTGAGCAGTTCTTC. This codes for CASGHGEQFF.